This record concerns one T cell receptor (beta chain) sequence. What it binds is unknown. These data are taken from a study of metastatic and nonmetastatic thyroid tumors. As for the study in general: It was across blood and tumor or nodule tissue from malignant and benign thyroid patients that repertoires were compared.

The authors' processing: The authors used CDR3 differences across clinicopathological groups to build a distant-metastasis classifier for papillary thyroid cancer. MiXCR was used by TCRdb to re-call the PCR reads. The V and J calls reflect TCRdb's pipeline rather than the authors' work. The top ten clones hold about 20% of a sample with around 23,000 clones, around 30% of them seen once. Every patient was untreated before thyroid surgery. CDR3 length: 15 amino acids. The germline CDR1 and CDR2 sequences are GTSNPN and SVGIG (reference sequence). The ends lost 2 bases at V and 8 bases at J; junction bases unmatched: 9. Study results and limitations: Malignant thyroid tumors reportedly exceeded benign nodules significantly in TCR beta diversity, with the difference appearing in blood and tumor.

Sequencing input: blood. This chain links TRBV30 with TRBJ2-1, with TRBD1 matching 10 bases. The sequence derives from a female donor with papillary thyroid cancer or a benign thyroid nodule (not recorded which). Some clones in this sample may be carry-over from other donors' samples. The CDR3 protein is CAWSSRDRGLDEQFF. CDR3 sequence (DNA): TGTGCCTGGAGTTCCAGGGACAGGGGTTTAGATGAGCAGTTCTTC.